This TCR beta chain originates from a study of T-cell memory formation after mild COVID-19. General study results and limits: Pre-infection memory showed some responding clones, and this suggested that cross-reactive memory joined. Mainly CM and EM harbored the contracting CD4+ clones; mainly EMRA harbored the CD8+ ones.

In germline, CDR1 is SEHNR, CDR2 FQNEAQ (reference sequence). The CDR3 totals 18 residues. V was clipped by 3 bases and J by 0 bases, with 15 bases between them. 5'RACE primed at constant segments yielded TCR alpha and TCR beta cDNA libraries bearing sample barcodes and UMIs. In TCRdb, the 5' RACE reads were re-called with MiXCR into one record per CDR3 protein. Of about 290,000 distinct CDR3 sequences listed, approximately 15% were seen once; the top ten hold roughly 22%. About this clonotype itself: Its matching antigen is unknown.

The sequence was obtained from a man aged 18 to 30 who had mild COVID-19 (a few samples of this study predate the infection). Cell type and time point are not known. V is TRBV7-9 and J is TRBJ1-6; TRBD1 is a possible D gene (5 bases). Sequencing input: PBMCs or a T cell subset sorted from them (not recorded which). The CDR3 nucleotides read TGTGCCAGCAGCTTCTTGCAGGGTGGAAGCTCCTATAATTCACCCCTCCACTTT. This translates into CASSFLQGGSSYNSPLHF.